Sequencing of this TCR beta chain was carried out in a study of T cells after posttransplantation cyclophosphamide. The study, taken as a whole, reports: TRB overlap between skin or GI tissue T cells and blood was limited. Recipient CMV seropositivity and CMV reactivation strongly tracked TRB clonality.

Method: immunoSEQ multiplex PCR; TCRdb's copy keeps in-frame clones and lacks some. This set yields 40,000 to 45,000 clones and no singletons; the top ten hold around 2.1%. The CDR3 totals 14 residues. Trimming stripped 0 bases from V and 3 bases from J, with 10 bases between. Germline V gives CDR1 SGHDT, CDR2 YYEEEE. This clone appeared many times. Its antigen is unknown. Input material: PBMCs. The clonotype comes from a man in his forties or fifties in good health, CMV-negative, and a related stem cell transplant donor. The V and J genes are TRBV5-6 and TRBJ2-7, with a tentative D call TRBD2 (5 bases). Written as DNA, the CDR3 is TGTGCCAGCAGCTTGGCCGAGGGCTTCTACGAGCAGTACTTC. It is translated as CASSLAEGFYEQYF.